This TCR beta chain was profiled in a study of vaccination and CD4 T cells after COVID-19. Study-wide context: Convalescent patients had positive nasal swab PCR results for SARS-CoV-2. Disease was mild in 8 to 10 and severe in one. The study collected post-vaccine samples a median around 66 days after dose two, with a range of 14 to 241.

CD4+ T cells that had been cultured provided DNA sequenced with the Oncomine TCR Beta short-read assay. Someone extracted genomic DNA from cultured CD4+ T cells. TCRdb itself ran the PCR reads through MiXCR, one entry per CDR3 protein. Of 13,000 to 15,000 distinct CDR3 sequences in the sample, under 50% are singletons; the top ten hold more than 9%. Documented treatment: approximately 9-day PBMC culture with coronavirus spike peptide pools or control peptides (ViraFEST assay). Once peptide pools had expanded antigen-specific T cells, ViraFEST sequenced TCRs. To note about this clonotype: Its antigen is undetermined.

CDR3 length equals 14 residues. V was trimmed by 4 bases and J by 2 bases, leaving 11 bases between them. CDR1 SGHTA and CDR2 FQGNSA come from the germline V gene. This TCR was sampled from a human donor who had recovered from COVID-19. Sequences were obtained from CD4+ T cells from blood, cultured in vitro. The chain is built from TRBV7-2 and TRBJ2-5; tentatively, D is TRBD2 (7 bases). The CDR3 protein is CASSSQGGQETQYF. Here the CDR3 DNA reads TGTGCCAGCAGCTCACAGGGAGGGCAAGAGACCCAGTACTTC.